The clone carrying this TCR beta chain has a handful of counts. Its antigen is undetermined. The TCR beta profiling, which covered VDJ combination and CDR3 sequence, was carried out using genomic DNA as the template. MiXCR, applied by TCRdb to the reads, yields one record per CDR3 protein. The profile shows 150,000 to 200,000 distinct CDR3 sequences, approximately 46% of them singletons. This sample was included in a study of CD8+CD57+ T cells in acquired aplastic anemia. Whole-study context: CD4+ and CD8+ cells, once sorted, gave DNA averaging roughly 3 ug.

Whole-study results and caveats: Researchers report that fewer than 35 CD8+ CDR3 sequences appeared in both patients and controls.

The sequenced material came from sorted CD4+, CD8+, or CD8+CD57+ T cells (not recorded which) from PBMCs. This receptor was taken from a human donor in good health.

In DNA form, the CDR3 reads TGTGCCAGCAGCTTGAGAGAGGCGGATACGCAGTATTTT. This encodes CASSLREADTQYF. The V call is TRBV7-2, the J call TRBJ2-3; D not certain. Germline V gene sequence: CDR1 SGHTA, CDR2 FQGNSA. The ends were cut back, 3 bases at V and 6 bases at J, with 10 bases in the middle. The CDR3 consists of 13 residues. Looking up the rest from reference TRBV7-2 and TRBJ2-3 gives the full variable domain: GAGVSQSPSNKVTEKGKDVELRCDPISGHTALYWYRQSLGQGLEFLIYFQGNSAPDKSGLPSDRFSAERTGGSVSTLTIQRTQQEDSAVYLCASSLREADTQYFGPGTRLTVL.